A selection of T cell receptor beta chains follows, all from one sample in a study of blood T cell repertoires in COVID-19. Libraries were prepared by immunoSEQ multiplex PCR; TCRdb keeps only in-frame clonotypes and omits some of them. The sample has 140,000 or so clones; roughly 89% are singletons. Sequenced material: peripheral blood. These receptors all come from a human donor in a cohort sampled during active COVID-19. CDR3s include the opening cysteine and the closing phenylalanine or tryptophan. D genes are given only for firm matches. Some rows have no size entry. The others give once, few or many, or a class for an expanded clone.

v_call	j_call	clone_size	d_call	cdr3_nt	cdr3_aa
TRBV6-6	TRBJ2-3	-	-	TGTGCCAGCAGTTACTCGCTATTCAGCACAGATACGCAGTATTTT	CASSYSLFSTDTQYF
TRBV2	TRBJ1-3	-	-	TGTGCCAGCAGTCGGGGATCTGGAAACACCATATATTTT	CASSRGSGNTIYF
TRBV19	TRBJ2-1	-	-	TGTGCCAGTAGTATAGCAGCGGGCTCCTACAATGAGCAGTTCTTC	CASSIAAGSYNEQFF
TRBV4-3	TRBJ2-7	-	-	TGCGCCAGCAGCCAGCTGGGACAAATGGAGCGGGAGCAGTACTTC	CASSQLGQMEREQYF
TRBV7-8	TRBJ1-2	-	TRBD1	TGTGCCAGCAGCTTAGCCGACAGGGGGGTAAACTATGGCTACACCTTC	CASSLADRGVNYGYTF
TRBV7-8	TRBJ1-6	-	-	TGTGCCAGCAGCCCCCAGGAATATAATTCACCCCTCCACTTT	CASSPQEYNSPLHF
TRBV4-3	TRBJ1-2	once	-	TGCGCCAGCAGCCGAACCGAACTTGGTGGCTACACCTTC	CASSRTELGGYTF
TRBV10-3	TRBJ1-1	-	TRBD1	TGTGCCATCAGCGTAGGACAGGGGAACACTGAAGCTTTCTTT	CAISVGQGNTEAFF
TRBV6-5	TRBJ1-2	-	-	TGTGCCAGCAGTCCCGGGGACTATGGCTACACCTTC	CASSPGDYGYTF
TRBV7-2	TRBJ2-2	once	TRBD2	TGTGCCAGCCTTCGGCTAGCGGGCACCGGGGAGCTGTTTTTT	CASLRLAGTGELFF
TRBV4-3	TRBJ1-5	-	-	TGCGCCAGCAGCCAAGATCTAGGGGAGGGACAGCCCCAGCATTTT	CASSQDLGEGQPQHF
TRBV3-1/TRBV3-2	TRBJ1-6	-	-	TGTGCCAGCAGCCAAAGGGGGATAGATTCACCCCTCCACTTT	CASSQRGIDSPLHF
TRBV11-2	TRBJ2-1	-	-	TGTGCCAGCAGTCTTAGTACCAATGAGCAGTTCTTC	CASSLSTNEQFF